The 2 T cell receptor beta chains in this list originate from one sample, sequenced in a study of blood T cell repertoires in COVID-19. Sequencing used immunoSEQ multiplex PCR; TCRdb keeps in-frame clones, though not all of them. The sample holds tens of thousands of clones, around 87% seen once. Sequencing input: peripheral blood. Source of these receptors: a human donor in a cohort sampled during active COVID-19. The donor label of this sample is uncertain.

The V and J genes are TRBV5-6 and TRBJ2-3, with D possibly TRBD2 on 5 matching bases. Germline-derived CDR1 and CDR2 are SGHDT and YYEEEE. The length of the CDR3 is 15 residues. V lost 4 bases and J lost 2, with 14 bases in between. The CDR3 DNA is TGTGCCAGCAGCGTTGGACTCACTACCACAGATACGCAGTATTTT. It is translated as CASSVGLTTTDTQYF.

The V gene is TRBV30, the J gene TRBJ1-5; D call uncertain. This CDR3 spans 15 amino acids. V was trimmed by 2 bases and J by 6 bases, leaving 17 bases between them. CDR1 is GTSNPN, CDR2 SVGIG, per germline (reference sequence). In DNA form, the CDR3 reads TGTGCCTGGAGTACAAGAGTCCATACGGGTCAGCCCCAGCATTTT. Amino acid sequence: CAWSTRVHTGQPQHF.